Following are 7 T cell receptor beta chains from one sample sequenced in a study of cytomegalovirus exposure and HLA in healthy donors (dated by TCRdb to about 2017). Preparation of the library involved the immunoSEQ multiplex PCR assay. For the multiplex PCR, a mixture combining 60 forward primers for TCR Vbeta segments and 13 reverse primers for TCR Jbeta segments was used. TCRdb retrieved this table from immuneACCESS and kept in-frame rearrangements only. Not all clones are present; in checked studies, unresolved V genes account for under half, and no reason is known for the remainder. This sample lists approximately 150,000 clones; roughly 72% were detected once. More than 0.8% of the sample comes from the top ten. The sample consisted of PBMCs. These receptors were collected from a woman in her thirties or forties in good health and CMV-seronegative.

The gene calls are TRBV20-1 and TRBJ2-3; no reliable D call. The CDR3 length is 10 residues. Germline-derived CDR1 and CDR2 are DFQATT and SNEGSKA (reference sequence). V lost 2 bases and J lost 7, with 4 bases in between. CDR3 DNA: TGCAGTGCTAGATCTAATACGCAGTATTTT. This encodes CSARSNTQYF.

The chain recombines TRBV7-2 with TRBJ2-7; 7 bases match TRBD2. CDR1 and CDR2 (germline): SGHTA, FQGNSA. The CDR3 length is 14 residues. With 5 bases clipped from V and 3 bases from J, the junction kept 7 bases outside the gene matches. The CDR3 sequence is CASSLTSALYEQYF. DNA of the CDR3: TGTGCCAGCAGCCTTACTAGCGCCCTCTACGAGCAGTACTTC.

As regards this clone: An end of the junction differs from the germline gene, which may be a read error. CDR3 coding DNA: TGCAGCGTCCGGACAGGGCGGAACGCTGAAGCTTTCTTT. Translated: CSVRTGRNAEAFF. The chain employs TRBV29-1 and TRBJ1-1, with TRBD1 matching over 8 bases. Germline V lookup: CDR1 SQVTM, CDR2 ANQGSEA. The CDR3 runs to 13 residues.

The chain combines TRBV11-3 with TRBJ2-5; TRBD2 agrees at 9 bases. Germline V lookup: CDR1 SGHNT, CDR2 YENEEA. The length of the CDR3 is 15 residues. The V and J ends lost 1 base and 5 bases, in that order; junction bases with no gene match: 5. CDR3 loop: CASSLGGRAEETQYF. The CDR3 nucleotides read TGTGCCAGCAGCTTAGGCGGGAGGGCCGAGGAGACCCAGTACTTC.

This clone was detected once. V is TRBV18 and J is TRBJ2-3; TRBD1 aligns across 9 bases. Trimming removed 3 bases from V and 4 bases from J; junction bases left unmatched: 5. Germline V gene lookup returns CDR1 KGHSH and CDR2 LQKENI. The CDR3 extends over 15 amino acids. CDR3 region: CASSPRDREPDTQYF. As DNA, the CDR3 is TGTGCCAGCTCACCCCGGGACAGGGAACCAGATACGCAGTATTTT. Full variable domain (missing parts from reference TRBV18 and TRBJ2-3): NAGVMQNPRHLVRRRGQEARLRCSPMKGHSHVYWYRQLPEEGLKFMVYLQKENIIDESGMPKERFSAEFPKEGPSILRIQQVVRGDSAAYFCASSPRDREPDTQYFGPGTRLTVL.

The chain uses TRBV5-6 and TRBJ2-7; TRBD2 matches 16 bases. Looked up from germline, CDR1 is SGHDT and CDR2 is YYEEEE. This CDR3 contains 14 residues. The trim removed 6 bases at V and 11 bases at J, leaving 8 bases unmatched. This chain's CDR3 is CASTTGTSGRAEYF. CDR3 nucleotide sequence: TGTGCCAGCACTACCGGGACTAGCGGGAGGGCAGAGTACTTC.

CDR3: CASSSSGGGNTIYF. The CDR3 nucleotides are TGTGCCAGCAGTTCCTCAGGGGGTGGAAACACCATATATTTT. The rearrangement joins TRBV2 to TRBJ1-3, with 7 nucleotides matching TRBD1. J lost 3 bases, V lost 5 bases, and 4 bases had no gene match. CDR3 size: 14 residues. Germline assignment: CDR1 SNHLY and CDR2 FYNNEI.